What follows is one T cell receptor (beta chain) and its context. The antigen remains unidentified. The data were obtained in a study of brain T cells in children with intractable seizures. Broader study findings: Only CDR3 sequence similarity suggested viral specificity, without known HCMV serostatus.

Trimming took 5 bases from V and 2 from J, leaving 16 bases between them. CDR1 is SGHAT, CDR2 FQNNGV, per germline. The CDR3 spans 15 residues. TCRdb keeps only in-frame clones here, not all; method: immunoSEQ multiplex PCR. The table shows around 20,000 clones, with 94% occurring only once. Sequencing was limited to surgery cases with top T cell transcript signatures in brain tissue. Patients received at least one anti-epileptic drug before surgery. The input for sequencing was peripheral blood, taken at surgery. The sequence derives from a boy between 10 and 17 years old with focal cortical dysplasia and intractable seizures. This sequence joins TRBV11-2 and TRBJ2-7, with a tentative D call TRBD1 (5 bases). The CDR3 here is CASSESRVETYEQYF. CDR3 sequence (DNA): TGTGCCAGCAGCGAATCCAGGGTTGAGACCTACGAGCAGTACTTC.